This T cell receptor beta chain was documented in a study of blood T cell repertoires in COVID-19 (dated by TCRdb to 2019 to 2021). Regarding the complete study: Samples covering the acute and convalescent phases of COVID-19 were provided by collaborators in the United States, Italy and Spain. Where HLA class I and class II types were available, the types were taken from metadata supplied by the sample provider, not from assay-based typing. A freely available public database, intended as a resource for researchers studying the immune response to SARS-CoV-2, is where the repertoires were released. The samples were drawn from the first 160 participants of the ongoing ImmuneRACE study and from more than 1,000 subjects provided by 6 global collaborators. The material from the prospective study consisted of cDNA or gDNA derived from T cells, B-cell-depleted T cells, or PBMCs. Subjects who had been exposed to COVID-19, were actively infected with it, or had recovered from it provided the deeply sampled blood TCRbeta repertoires that made up the dataset. The sample metadata nearly always contained a de-identified subject ID, COVID-19 status, age in years and sex. The paper's findings and limits, for the study overall: Clinical and demographic metadata were provided uncurated, with the amount varying by source and participant.

The CDR3 runs 16 amino acids, cysteine and phenylalanine included. Just CDR3 DNA is preserved here, 48 bases in frame from base 1. CDR1 and CDR2, per the germline V gene (reference sequence), are MNHEY and SMNVEV. V is trimmed back by 6 bases and J by 5 bases, and the junction contains 13 bases that no gene match accounts for. The immunoSEQ Assay, a bias-controlled multiplex PCR, was used to amplify TCRbeta CDR3 regions from genomic DNA. On the study's bioinformatics: Within the assay, amplification of reference gene primers was used to estimate how many nucleated cells each sample contained. Sequence reads were collapsed and filtered to measure the absolute abundance of every unique TCRbeta CDR3 rearrangement. For each sample, productive Simpson clonality was calculated by taking the square root of Simpson's diversity index across productive rearrangements. TCRdb retrieved this table from immuneACCESS and kept in-frame rearrangements only. Not all clones are present; in checked studies, unresolved V genes account for under half, and no reason is known for the remainder. V, J and clone size derive from that table, while D and trimming were established from the DNA sequence. This sample gives approximately 200,000 clones in total; around 85% of them show up just once. The ten largest clones represent 1.1% of the sample.

The collaborating institutions used their own protocols to collect whole blood in K2EDTA tubes. Collaborator samples were shipped for TCRbeta analysis as frozen whole blood, isolated PBMCs, or DNA extracted from either sample type. Comments on this clone: Its antigen is currently not known. Base qualities were left out, and no much larger clone turns up one base away.

This sequence uses TRBV27 and TRBJ1-5, and 7 junctional nucleotides match TRBD1. The specimen was peripheral blood. The receptor was isolated from a young man with acute or convalescent COVID-19. The DNA reads TGTGCCAGCAGAGGGAGACCTGACAGGGTGGATCAGCCCCAGCATTTT. This sequence encodes CASRGRPDRVDQPQHF.